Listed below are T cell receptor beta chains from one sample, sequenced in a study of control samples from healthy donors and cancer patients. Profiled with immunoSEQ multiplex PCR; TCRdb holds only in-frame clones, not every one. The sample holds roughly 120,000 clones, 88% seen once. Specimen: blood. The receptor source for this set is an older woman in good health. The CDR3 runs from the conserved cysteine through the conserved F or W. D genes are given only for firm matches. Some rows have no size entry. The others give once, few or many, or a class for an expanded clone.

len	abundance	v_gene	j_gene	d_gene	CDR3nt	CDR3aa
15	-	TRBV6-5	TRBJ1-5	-	TGTGCCAGCAAAGGGTCGGCGGGTAGCAATCAGCCCCAGCATTTT	CASKGSAGSNQPQHF
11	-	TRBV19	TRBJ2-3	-	TGTGCCAGTATGACGGAGGATACGCAGTATTTT	CASMTEDTQYF
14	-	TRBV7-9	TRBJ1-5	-	TGTGCCAGCAGCTCGGCCGGGGGGGGCCGGCCCCAGCATTTT	CASSSAGGGRPQHF
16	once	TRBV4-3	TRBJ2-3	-	TGCGCCAGCAGCCAAGGAGGCAGCCCTAGCACAGATACGCAGTATTTT	CASSQGGSPSTDTQYF
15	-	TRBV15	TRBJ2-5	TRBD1	TGTGCCACCAGCAGCCAAGGGACAGGGCTAGGGACCCAGTACTTC	CATSSQGTGLGTQYF
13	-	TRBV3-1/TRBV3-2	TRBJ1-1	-	TGTGCCAGCAGCCGTTCTACGAACACTGAAGCTTTCTTT	CASSRSTNTEAFF
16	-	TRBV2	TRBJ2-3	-	TGTGCCAGCAGTGACAGGGGTTCGCTACCCACAGATACGCAGTATTTT	CASSDRGSLPTDTQYF
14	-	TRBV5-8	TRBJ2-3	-	TGTGCCAGCAGCTTAGGGTACGTTGCAGATACGCAGTATTTT	CASSLGYVADTQYF
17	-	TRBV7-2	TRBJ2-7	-	TGTGCCAGCAGCTTAGCCAGACTGGGGGGAATCTCCTACGAGCAGTACTTC	CASSLARLGGISYEQYF
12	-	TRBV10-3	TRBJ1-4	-	TGTGCCTCCGGGCCCGGGAGTGAAAAACTGTTTTTT	CASGPGSEKLFF
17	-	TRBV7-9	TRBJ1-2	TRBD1	TGTGCCAGCAGCTTTAGTGAGACAGGGATCCCTATACATGGCTACACCTTC	CASSFSETGIPIHGYTF
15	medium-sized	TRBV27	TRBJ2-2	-	TGTGCCAGCACCCCTTGGGCAGGGGTCACCGGGGAGCTGTTTTTT	CASTPWAGVTGELFF
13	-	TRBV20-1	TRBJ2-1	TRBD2	TGCAGTGCTAGTCCGGGGGGGCTCAATGAGCAGTTCTTC	CSASPGGLNEQFF
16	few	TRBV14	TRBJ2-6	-	TGTGCCAGCAGCTCATTAGACGGCTCTGGGGCCAACGTCCTGACTTTC	CASSSLDGSGANVLTF
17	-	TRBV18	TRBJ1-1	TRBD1	TGTGCCAGCTCGAGCCGACCGGGACAGGGGCTAAACACTGAAGCTTTCTTT	CASSSRPGQGLNTEAFF
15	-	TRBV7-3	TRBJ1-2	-	TGTGCCAGCAGCTTAACCGCGGGCACGGTCTATGGCTACACCTTC	CASSLTAGTVYGYTF
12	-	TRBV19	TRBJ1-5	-	TGTGCCAGTACCGGGTCTACTCAGCCCCAGCATTTT	CASTGSTQPQHF
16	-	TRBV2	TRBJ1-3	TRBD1	TGTGCCAGCAGTGATGCGACGGGACAGGGGCTATACACCATATATTTT	CASSDATGQGLYTIYF
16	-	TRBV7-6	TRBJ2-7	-	TGTGCCAGCAGCTTAGGGGGCCAGGGGGAGGGATACGAGCAGTACTTC	CASSLGGQGEGYEQYF
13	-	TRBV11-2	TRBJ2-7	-	TGTGCCAGCAGCCAATGGACACTCTACGAGCAGTACTTC	CASSQWTLYEQYF
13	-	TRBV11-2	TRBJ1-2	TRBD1	TGTGCCAGCAGTCTAGACAGGGCCCATGGCTACACCTTC	CASSLDRAHGYTF
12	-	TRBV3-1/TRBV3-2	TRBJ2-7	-	TGTGCCAGCAGCCAAGAGCAGAGGCTCCAGTACTTC	CASSQEQRLQYF
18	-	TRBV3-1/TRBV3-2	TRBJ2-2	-	TGTGCCAGCAGCCAAGTTCCATGGGACGGAGGTCGAGGCGGGGAGCTGTTTTTT	CASSQVPWDGGRGGELFF
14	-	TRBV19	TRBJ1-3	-	TGTGCCAGTAGTTCGGGACACTCTGGAAACACCATATATTTT	CASSSGHSGNTIYF
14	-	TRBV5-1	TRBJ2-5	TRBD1	TGCGCCAGCAGCTCTCAGGGGGCGGGAGAGACCCAGTACTTC	CASSSQGAGETQYF
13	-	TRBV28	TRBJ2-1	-	TGTGCCAGCAGTTCCTTCACTAGAAATGAGCAGTTCTTC	CASSSFTRNEQFF
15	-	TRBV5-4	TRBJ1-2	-	TGTGCCAGCAGCGCGAGGACAGTGTTGGACTATGGCTACACCTTC	CASSARTVLDYGYTF
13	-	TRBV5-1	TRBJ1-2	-	TGCGCCAGCAGCTTGGACTCCCTCCGAGGCTACACCTTC	CASSLDSLRGYTF
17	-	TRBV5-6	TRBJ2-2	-	TGTGCCAGCAGTTCCCCTTGGACGGGAGAAAACACCGGGGAGCTGTTTTTT	CASSSPWTGENTGELFF
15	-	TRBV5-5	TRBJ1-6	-	TGTGCCAGCAGCTTGGAGGGGACCGATAATTCACCCCTCCACTTT	CASSLEGTDNSPLHF
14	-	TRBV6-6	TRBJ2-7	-	TGTGCCAGCAAGCAAAGACAGGACTCCTACGAGCAGTACTTC	CASKQRQDSYEQYF